This passage covers 11 T cell receptor beta chains from one sample sequenced in a study of identical twins. TCRdb itself ran the 5' RACE reads through MiXCR, one entry per CDR3 protein. The sample lists 400,000 to 500,000 distinct CDR3 sequences; roughly an eighth were seen once. In addition, the sample was reused for a study of yellow fever vaccine responses in identical twins.

Sequencing was carried out using CD4+ T cells sorted from blood. Receptors originate from a woman between 18 and 30 years old in good health.

The table lists this clonotype with a few counts. The chain employs TRBV20-1 and TRBJ2-2; weak D call: TRBD2 (6 bases). Germline V CDR1 and CDR2: DFQATT, SNEGSKA (reference sequence). Trimming removed 0 bases from V and 2 bases from J, with 10 bases in between. The CDR3 length is 15 residues. The CDR3 bases are TGCAGTGCTAGAGATGGGGGACTTAACACCGGGGAGCTGTTTTTT. It yields the protein CSARDGGLNTGELFF.

In its sample, this clonotype was seen a few times. V and J are TRBV7-2 and TRBJ1-4, with D unclear. Trimming cost V 5 bases and J 7 bases, with 17 bases left between them. The CDR3 loop spans 15 amino acids. CDR1 and CDR2 from the germline V gene are SGHTA and FQGNSA. CDR3 nucleotides: TGTGCCAGCAGCCCTAGCGGGCTTGGGGTTGAAAAACTGTTTTTT. It encodes CASSPSGLGVEKLFF.

The CDR3 DNA reads TGTGCCAGCAGCTTAGACTTACTGTCCTACGAGCAGTACTTC. As protein: CASSLDLLSYEQYF. The chain recombines TRBV7-9 with TRBJ2-7; no clear D gene. There are 14 residues in the CDR3. V was pared by 1 base and J by 1 base, with 8 bases between. Germline V CDR1 and CDR2: SEHNR, FQNEAQ (reference sequence). The full variable domain, rest sourced from reference TRBV7-9 and TRBJ2-7, is DTGVSQNPRHKITKRGQNVTFRCDPISEHNRLYWYRQTLGQGPEFLTYFQNEAQLEKSRLLSDRFSAERPKGSFSTLEIQRTEQGDSAMYLCASSLDLLSYEQYFGPGTRLTVT.

The V and J genes are TRBV10-3 and TRBJ2-7, with D tentatively TRBD1 (5 bases). Deletions cut 6 bases from V and 3 bases from J, with 9 bases between. The length of the CDR3 is 12 residues. CDR1 is ENHRY, CDR2 SYGVKD, per germline. The chain's CDR3 is CAISREFYEQYF. The CDR3 DNA follows: TGTGCCATCAGCAGGGAATTCTACGAGCAGTACTTC.

This clonotype was counted ten times or more. The chain carries TRBV4-1 and TRBJ2-7, with D unresolved. The CDR3 has 13 residues. V lost 1 base, J lost 6 bases, and 10 bases lay in between. Germline V gene lookup returns CDR1 MGHRA and CDR2 YSYEKL. As DNA, the CDR3 is TGCGCCAGCAGCCAAGGATGGGAATCCGAGCAGTACTTC. Translated: CASSQGWESEQYF.

This clonotype has a handful of counts. Here the CDR3 DNA reads TGTGCCATCAGTGACGAGGGGGCCCGCCAAGAGACCCAGTACTTC. It yields the protein CAISDEGARQETQYF. The J gene is TRBJ2-5, the V gene TRBV10-3; the match to TRBD1 covers 7 bases. This CDR3 region has 15 residues. CDR1 ENHRY and CDR2 SYGVKD come from the germline V gene. The trim removed 3 bases at V and 1 base at J, leaving 5 bases unmatched.

This chain connects TRBV6-2 or TRBV6-3 to TRBJ1-2; 9 nucleotides match TRBD1. Germline loops: CDR1 MNHEY, CDR2 SVGEGT. CDR3 size: 15 residues. The J segment lost 8 bases and the V segment lost 5 bases, leaving 12 bases of the junction unmatched. This CDR3 is CASSRTGTGIDGYTF. CDR3 bases: TGTGCCAGCAGTCGTACCGGGACAGGGATCGACGGCTACACCTTC.

There are a few counts of this clonotype. The chain carries TRBV7-3 and TRBJ2-5, with 11 bases fitting TRBD2. This CDR3 has 17 amino acids. Germline V gives CDR1 SGHTA, CDR2 FQGTGA. With V trimmed by 3 bases and J by 5 bases, 11 bases remained unmatched. CDR3 sequence (DNA): TGTGCCAGCAGCTTCAGACCCCTAGCGGGGGGCTTTGAGACCCAGTACTTC. This translates into CASSFRPLAGGFETQYF.

Only a few counts were recorded for this clonotype. The chain carries TRBV20-1 and TRBJ2-2; 7 positions match TRBD1. Germline loops: CDR1 DFQATT, CDR2 SNEGSKA (reference sequence). CDR3 length equals 14 residues. Trimming took 2 bases from V and 7 from J; bases not matched to a gene: 7. CDR3 amino acids: CSARQAGGIGELFF. The CDR3 DNA reads as TGCAGTGCTAGACAGGCAGGGGGTATCGGGGAGCTGTTTTTT.

This clonotype was observed many times. V usage is TRBV18 and J usage is TRBJ2-1; D gene ambiguous. CDR1 is KGHSH and CDR2 is LQKENI in the germline V gene. The CDR3 sequence is 12 residues long. Trimming cost V 6 bases and J 4 bases, with 7 bases left between them. CDR3 nucleotides: TGTGCCAGCTCCTACGGGTACAATGAGCAGTTCTTC. This gives the protein CASSYGYNEQFF.

This clonotype was found a few times. The CDR3 here is CASSLPGTTYEQYF. In DNA form, the CDR3 reads TGTGCCAGCAGCTTACCGGGAACCACCTACGAGCAGTACTTC. V usage is TRBV7-9 and J usage is TRBJ2-7; D is possibly TRBD2 (5 bases). The CDR3 is 14 amino acids. Trimming took off 2 bases at V and 2 bases at J, with 10 bases between the two ends. CDR1 is SEHNR and CDR2 is FQNEAQ in the germline V gene (reference sequence).